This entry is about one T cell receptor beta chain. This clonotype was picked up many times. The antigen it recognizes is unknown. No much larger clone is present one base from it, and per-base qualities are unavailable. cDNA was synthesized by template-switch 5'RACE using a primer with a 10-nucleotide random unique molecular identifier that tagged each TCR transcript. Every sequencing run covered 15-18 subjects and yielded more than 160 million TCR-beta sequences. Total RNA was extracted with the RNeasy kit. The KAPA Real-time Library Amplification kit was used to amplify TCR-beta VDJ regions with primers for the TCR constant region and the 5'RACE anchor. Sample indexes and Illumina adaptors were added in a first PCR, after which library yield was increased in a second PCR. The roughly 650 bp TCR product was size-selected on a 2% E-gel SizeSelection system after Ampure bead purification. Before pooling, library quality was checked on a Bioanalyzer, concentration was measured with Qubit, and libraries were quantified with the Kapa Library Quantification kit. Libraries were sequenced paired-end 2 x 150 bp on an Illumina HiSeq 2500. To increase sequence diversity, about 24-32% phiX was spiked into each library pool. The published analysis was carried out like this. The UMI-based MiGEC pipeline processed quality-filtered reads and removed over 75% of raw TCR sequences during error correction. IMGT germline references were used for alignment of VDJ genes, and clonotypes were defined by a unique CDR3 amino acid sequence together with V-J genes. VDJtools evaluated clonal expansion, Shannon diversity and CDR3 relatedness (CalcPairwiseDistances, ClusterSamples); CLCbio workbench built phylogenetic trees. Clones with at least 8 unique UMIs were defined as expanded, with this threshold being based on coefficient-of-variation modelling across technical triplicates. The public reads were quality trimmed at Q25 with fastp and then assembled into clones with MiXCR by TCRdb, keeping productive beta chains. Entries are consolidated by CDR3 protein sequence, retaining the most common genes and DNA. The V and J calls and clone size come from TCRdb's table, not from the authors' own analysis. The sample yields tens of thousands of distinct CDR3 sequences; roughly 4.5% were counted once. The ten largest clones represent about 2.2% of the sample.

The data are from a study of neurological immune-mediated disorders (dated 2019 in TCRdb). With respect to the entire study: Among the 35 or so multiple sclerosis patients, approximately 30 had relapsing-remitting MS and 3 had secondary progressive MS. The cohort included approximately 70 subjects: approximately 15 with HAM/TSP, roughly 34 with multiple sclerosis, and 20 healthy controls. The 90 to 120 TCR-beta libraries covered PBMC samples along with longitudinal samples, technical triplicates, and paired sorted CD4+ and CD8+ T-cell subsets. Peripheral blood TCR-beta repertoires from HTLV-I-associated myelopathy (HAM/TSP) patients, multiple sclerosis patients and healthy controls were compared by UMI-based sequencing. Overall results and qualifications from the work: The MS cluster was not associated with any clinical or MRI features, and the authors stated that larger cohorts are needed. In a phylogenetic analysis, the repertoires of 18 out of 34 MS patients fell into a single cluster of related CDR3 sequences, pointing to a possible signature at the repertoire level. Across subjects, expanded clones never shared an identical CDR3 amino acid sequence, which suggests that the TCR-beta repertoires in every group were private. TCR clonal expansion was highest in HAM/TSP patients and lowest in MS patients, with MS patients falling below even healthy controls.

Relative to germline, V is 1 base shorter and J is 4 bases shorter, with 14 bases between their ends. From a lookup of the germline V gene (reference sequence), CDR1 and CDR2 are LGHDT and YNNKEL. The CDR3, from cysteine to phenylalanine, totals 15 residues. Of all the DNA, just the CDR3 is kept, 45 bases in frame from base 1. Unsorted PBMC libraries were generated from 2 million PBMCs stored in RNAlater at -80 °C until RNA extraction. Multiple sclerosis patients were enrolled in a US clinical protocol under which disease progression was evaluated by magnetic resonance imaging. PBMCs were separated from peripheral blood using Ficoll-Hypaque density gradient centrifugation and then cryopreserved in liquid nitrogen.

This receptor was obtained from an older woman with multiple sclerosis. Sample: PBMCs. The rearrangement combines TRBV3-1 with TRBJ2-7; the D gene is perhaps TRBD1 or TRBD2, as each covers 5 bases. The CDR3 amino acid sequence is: CASSQVRDGIYEQYF. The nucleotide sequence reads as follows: TGTGCCAGCAGCCAAGTCCGGGACGGGATTTACGAGCAGTACTTC.